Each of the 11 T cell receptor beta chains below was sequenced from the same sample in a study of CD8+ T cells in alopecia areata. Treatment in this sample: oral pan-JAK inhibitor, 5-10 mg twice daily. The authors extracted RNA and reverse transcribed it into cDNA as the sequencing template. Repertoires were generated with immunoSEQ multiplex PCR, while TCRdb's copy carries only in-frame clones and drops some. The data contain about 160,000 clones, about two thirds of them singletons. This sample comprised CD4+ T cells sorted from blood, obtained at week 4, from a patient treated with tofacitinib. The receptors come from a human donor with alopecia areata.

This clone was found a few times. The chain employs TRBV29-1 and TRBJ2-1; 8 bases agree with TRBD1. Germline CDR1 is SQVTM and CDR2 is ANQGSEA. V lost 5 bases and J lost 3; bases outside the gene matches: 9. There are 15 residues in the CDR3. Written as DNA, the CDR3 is TGCAGCGTTTTAAATTCGGACAGGGTCTACAATGAGCAGTTCTTC. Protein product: CSVLNSDRVYNEQFF.

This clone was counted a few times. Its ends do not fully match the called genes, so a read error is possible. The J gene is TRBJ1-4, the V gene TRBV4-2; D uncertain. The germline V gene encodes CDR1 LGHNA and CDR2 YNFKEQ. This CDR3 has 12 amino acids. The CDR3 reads CASSQDQSQSIF. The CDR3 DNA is TGTGCCAGCAGCCAAGATCAGTCCCAATCGATTTTT.

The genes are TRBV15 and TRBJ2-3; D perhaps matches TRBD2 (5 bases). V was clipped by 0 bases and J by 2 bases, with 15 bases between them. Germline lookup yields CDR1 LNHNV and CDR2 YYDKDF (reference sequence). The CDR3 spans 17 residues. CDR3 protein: CATSRDRPGMNTDTQYF. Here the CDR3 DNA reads TGTGCCACCAGCAGAGATCGTCCGGGGATGAACACAGATACGCAGTATTTT.

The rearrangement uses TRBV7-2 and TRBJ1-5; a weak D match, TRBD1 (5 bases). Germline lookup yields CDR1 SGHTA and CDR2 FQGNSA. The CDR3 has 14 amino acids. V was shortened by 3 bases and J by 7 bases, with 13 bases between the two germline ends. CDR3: CASSFDGWGQPQHF. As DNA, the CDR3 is TGTGCCAGCAGCTTCGACGGGTGGGGCCAGCCCCAGCATTTT.

The CDR3 here is CASSQDGRSTVNSPLHF. In DNA form, the CDR3 reads TGTGCCAGCAGCCAAGATGGACGGAGTACCGTTAATTCACCCCTCCACTTT. V is TRBV4-2 and J is TRBJ1-6; D unclear. V was pared by 0 bases and J by 6 bases, with 15 bases between. The CDR3 contains 17 residues. The V gene's germline CDR1 is LGHNA and CDR2 YNFKEQ.

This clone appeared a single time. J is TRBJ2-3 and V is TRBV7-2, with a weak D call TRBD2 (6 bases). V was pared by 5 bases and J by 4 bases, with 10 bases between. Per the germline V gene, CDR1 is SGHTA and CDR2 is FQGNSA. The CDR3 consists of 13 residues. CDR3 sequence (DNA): TGTGCCAGCAGCCGTCCTAGCGCAGATACGCAGTATTTT. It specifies CASSRPSADTQYF. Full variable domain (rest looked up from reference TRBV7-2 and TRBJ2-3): GAGVSQSPSNKVTEKGKDVELRCDPISGHTALYWYRQSLGQGLEFLIYFQGNSAPDKSGLPSDRFSAERTGGSVSTLTIQRTQQEDSAVYLCASSRPSADTQYFGPGTRLTVL.

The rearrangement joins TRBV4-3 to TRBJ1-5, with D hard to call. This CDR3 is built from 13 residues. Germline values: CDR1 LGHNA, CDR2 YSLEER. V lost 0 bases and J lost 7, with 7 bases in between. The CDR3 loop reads CASSQDLVQPQHF. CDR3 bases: TGCGCCAGCAGCCAAGATTTGGTCCAGCCCCAGCATTTT.

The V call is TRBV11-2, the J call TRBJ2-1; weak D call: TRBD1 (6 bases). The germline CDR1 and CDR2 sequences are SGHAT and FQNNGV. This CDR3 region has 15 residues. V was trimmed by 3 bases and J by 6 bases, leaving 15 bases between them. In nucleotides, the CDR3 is TGTGCCAGCAGCTTTGACCCCACCAGGGGCAATGAGCAGTTCTTC. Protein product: CASSFDPTRGNEQFF. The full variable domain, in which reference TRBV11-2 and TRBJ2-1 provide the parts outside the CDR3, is EAGVAQSPRYKIIEKRQSVAFWCNPISGHATLYWYQQILGQGPKLLIQFQNNGVVDDSQLPKDRFSAERLKGVDSTLKIQPAKLEDSAVYLCASSFDPTRGNEQFFGPGTRLTVL.

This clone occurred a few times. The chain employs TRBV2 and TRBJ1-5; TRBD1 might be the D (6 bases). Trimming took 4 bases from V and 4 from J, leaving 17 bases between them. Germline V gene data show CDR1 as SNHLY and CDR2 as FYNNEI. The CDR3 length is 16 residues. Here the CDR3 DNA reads TGTGCCAGCAGTGTCAGGGGACGGTTTCCGAATCAGCCCCAGCATTTT. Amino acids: CASSVRGRFPNQPQHF.

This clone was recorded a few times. CDR3: CSVASPKWGGETQYF. The CDR3 DNA is TGCAGCGTTGCATCCCCAAAATGGGGGGGAGAGACCCAGTACTTC. The J gene is TRBJ2-5, the V gene TRBV29-1; 7 bases fit TRBD2. V was pared by 4 bases and J by 4 bases, with 12 bases of the junction left unmatched. Germline V lookup: CDR1 SQVTM, CDR2 ANQGSEA. This CDR3 has 15 residues. Full variable domain (missing parts from reference TRBV29-1 and TRBJ2-5): SAVISQKPSRDICQRGTSLTIQCQVDSQVTMMFWYRQQPGQSLTLIATANQGSEATYESGFVIDKFPISRPNLTFSTLTVSNMSPEDSSIYLCSVASPKWGGETQYFGPGTRLLVL.

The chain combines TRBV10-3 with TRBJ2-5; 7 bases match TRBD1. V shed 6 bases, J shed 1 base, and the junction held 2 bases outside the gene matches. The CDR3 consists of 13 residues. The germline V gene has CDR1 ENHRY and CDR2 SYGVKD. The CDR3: CAISRDSQETQYF. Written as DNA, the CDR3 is TGTGCCATCAGCCGGGACAGCCAAGAGACCCAGTACTTC.